This T cell receptor beta chain was found in a study of patients and donors after allogeneic stem cell transplantation. J gave up 6 bases and V 3 bases, and 9 bases lay outside the gene matches. Germline CDR1 LNHDA, CDR2 SQIVND (reference sequence). The CDR3 extends over 15 amino acids. This clonotype was seen a few times. MiXCR was run by TCRdb on the RT-PCR reads, yielding one entry per CDR3 protein. Of some 230,000 distinct CDR3 sequences listed, 13% to 15% are singletons. V usage is TRBV19 and J usage is TRBJ1-1, with 8 bases lining up with TRBD1. The sequence was obtained from a human donor who was either an allogeneic HSCT recipient or a stem cell or donor lymphocyte infusion donor (not recorded which). It is not recorded whose cells these are; they may come from a transplant donor. Sequenced sample: blood, either unsorted or a sorted T cell fraction (not recorded which). The CDR3 region has the DNA TGTGCCAGTAGTATCAATTGGGGACAGGACGCTGAAGCTTTCTTT. The encoded protein is CASSINWGQDAEAFF.